Listed here are 9 T cell receptor beta chains from one sample, sequenced in a study of control samples from healthy donors and cancer patients. TCRdb's copy holds only in-frame clones and misses some; the assay was immunoSEQ multiplex PCR. The table records tens of thousands of clones, almost 90% of them present only once. Sequencing was carried out using PBMCs. These receptors originate from a man in his sixties with colorectal cancer.

The CDR3 reads CASLRQGGTGELFF. DNA of the CDR3: TGTGCCAGCCTTCGACAGGGTGGTACCGGGGAGCTGTTTTTT. This chain uses TRBV2 with TRBJ2-2, with 7 bases lining up with TRBD1. Germline values: CDR1 SNHLY, CDR2 FYNNEI. The CDR3 is made up of 14 amino acids. V shed 8 bases and J 5 bases; nucleotides not matched to a gene: 8.

The chain is built from TRBV4-2 and TRBJ1-6; TRBD1 is a possible D gene (5 bases). The CDR3 is 14 amino acids. Germline CDR1 and CDR2: LGHNA and YNFKEQ. The V end lost 2 bases, the J end lost 6 bases, and 8 bases lay between the germline ends. CDR3 loop: CASSQLTVNSPLHF. The CDR3 region has the DNA TGTGCCAGCAGCCAACTGACAGTTAATTCACCCCTCCACTTT.

The rearrangement uses TRBV6-2 or TRBV6-3 and TRBJ2-1; a weak D match, TRBD2 (6 bases). CDR3 size: 15 residues. V lost 0 bases to trimming and J lost 5 bases, with 11 bases between them. Germline V gene sequence: CDR1 MNHEY, CDR2 SVGEGT. The CDR3 coding sequence is TGTGCCAGCAGTTACTCGGTTAGCGGTCACAATGAGCAGTTCTTC. This codes for CASSYSVSGHNEQFF.

The chain links TRBV2 to TRBJ2-1, with TRBD1 matching 7 bases. The trim removed 6 bases at V and 6 bases at J, leaving 11 bases unmatched. Germline CDR1 reads SNHLY; CDR2 reads FYNNEI. This CDR3 is built from 15 residues. The CDR3 DNA reads TGTGCCAGCAGCCCGAGACGACAGGGAATCAATGAGCAGTTCTTC. This sequence encodes CASSPRRQGINEQFF.

The V and J genes are TRBV7-3 and TRBJ2-3; either TRBD1 or TRBD2 may supply D (6 bases each). V lost 5 bases and J 2 bases, leaving 20 bases between the germline ends. The CDR3 is 17 residues long. Germline V gene lookup returns CDR1 SGHTA and CDR2 FQGTGA. Written as DNA, the CDR3 is TGTGCCAGCAGCCTAATACCGGGGGCAGCGTCCACAGATACGCAGTATTTT. Encoded protein: CASSLIPGAASTDTQYF.

The chain is built from TRBV27 and TRBJ2-7; 8 bases match TRBD1. V shed 3 bases, J shed 1 base, and the junction held 2 bases outside the gene matches. This CDR3 region has 14 residues. Germline V gene data show CDR1 as MNHEY and CDR2 as SMNVEV (reference sequence). The CDR3 region is CASSLTGASYEQYF. DNA for the CDR3: TGTGCCAGCAGTTTGACAGGGGCTTCCTACGAGCAGTACTTC.

V is TRBV4-1 and J is TRBJ1-1; no clear D gene. There are 16 residues in the CDR3. Trimming shortened V by 1 base and J by 1 base, and 13 bases separated the two germline ends. The germline V gene has CDR1 MGHRA and CDR2 YSYEKL. Here the CDR3 DNA reads TGCGCCAGCAGCCAAGTCGTTCTACAGAAGAACACTGAAGCTTTCTTT. Amino acids: CASSQVVLQKNTEAFF.

For the CDR3, the DNA is TGTGCCAGCAGCCGGGACAGGGAAAAGGGGTCACCCCTCCACTTT. The encoded protein is CASSRDREKGSPLHF. V is TRBV3-1 (or the pseudogene TRBV3-2) and J is TRBJ1-6, with 9 bases lining up with TRBD1. Germline loops: CDR1 LGHDT, CDR2 YNNKEL (reference sequence). The ends lost 4 bases at V and 10 bases at J; junction bases unmatched: 8. This CDR3 region has 15 residues.

The chain has TRBV28 and TRBJ2-5; D remains ambiguous. CDR3 length: 16 residues. The germline V and J ends were trimmed by 1 base and 1 base, with 13 bases remaining between them. Germline CDR1 is MDHEN and CDR2 is SYDVKM. CDR3 amino acids: CASSLLIVGGQETQYF. In DNA, the CDR3 is TGTGCCAGCAGTTTATTAATAGTGGGTGGCCAAGAGACCCAGTACTTC.